These 20 T cell receptor beta chains originate from one sample sequenced in a study of beta chain features in type 1 diabetes. What was sequenced were expressed TCRB transcripts, since all of the isolated RNA had been reverse transcribed. Sequencing was performed with immunoSEQ multiplex PCR; in TCRdb, only in-frame clones are kept and a portion is missing. The table has around 300,000 clones, 8% seen once. Sequenced material: central memory CD4+ T cells from blood. These receptors were obtained from a woman between 18 and 29 years old in good health.

This clone came up a few times. This rearrangement joins TRBV4-3 to TRBJ2-2; perhaps TRBD2 as D (5 bases). The CDR3 contains 19 residues. Trimming took off 0 bases at V and 6 bases at J, with 23 bases between the two ends. CDR1 is LGHNA, CDR2 YSLEER, per germline. In DNA, the CDR3 is TGCGCCAGCAGCCAAGACGTGGCGGGCGGAGGTACGGTTGCCGGGGAGCTGTTTTTT. It codes for CASSQDVAGGGTVAGELFF.

The V call is TRBV18, the J call TRBJ1-1; no clear D. This CDR3 is 13 amino acids long. In germline, CDR1 is KGHSH, CDR2 LQKENI. Trimming cost V 1 base and J 0 bases, with 3 bases left between them. CDR3 DNA: TGTGCCAGCTCACCACGTTTGAACACTGAAGCTTTCTTT. Its protein product is CASSPRLNTEAFF. Full variable domain (outside the CDR3, taken from reference TRBV18 and TRBJ1-1): NAGVMQNPRHLVRRRGQEARLRCSPMKGHSHVYWYRQLPEEGLKFMVYLQKENIIDESGMPKERFSAEFPKEGPSILRIQQVVRGDSAAYFCASSPRLNTEAFFGQGTRLTVV.

The chain joins TRBV7-9 to TRBJ1-2, with 10 bases fitting TRBD1. V shed 6 bases and J 8 bases; nucleotides not matched to a gene: 12. The CDR3 has 15 residues. In germline, CDR1 is SEHNR, CDR2 FQNEAQ (reference sequence). The CDR3 here is CASSRPGQGFGGYTF. The CDR3 region has the DNA TGTGCCAGCAGTCGACCGGGACAGGGGTTTGGCGGCTACACCTTC.

This clone was picked up a small number of times. The chain carries TRBV6-1 and TRBJ2-3; a possible D gene is TRBD1 (6 bases). V lost 6 bases to trimming and J lost 2 bases, with 9 bases between them. The CDR3 loop spans 13 amino acids. Germline lookup yields CDR1 MNHNS and CDR2 SASEGT. CDR3 amino acids: CASSTGFTDTQYF. CDR3 DNA sequence: TGTGCCAGCAGCACAGGGTTCACAGATACGCAGTATTTT.

A few counts support this clone. This chain links TRBV7-2 with TRBJ2-5, with 7 bases aligning to TRBD1. V trimming: 4 bases; J trimming: 2 bases; junction bases outside the gene matches: 7. The CDR3 contains 15 residues. Per the germline V gene, CDR1 is SGHTA and CDR2 is FQGNSA. The chain's CDR3 is CASSSRDRPQETQYF. CDR3 nucleotides: TGTGCCAGCAGCTCCCGGGACAGACCTCAAGAGACCCAGTACTTC.

This clone has more than one count but fewer than ten. The V gene is TRBV18, the J gene TRBJ1-2, with D unresolved. Trimming left V 2 bases short and J 1 base short, with 5 bases between. Germline V lookup: CDR1 KGHSH, CDR2 LQKENI. The CDR3 is 13 residues long. The DNA of the CDR3 is TGTGCCAGCTCACCAGAATATAACTATGGCTACACCTTC. Its protein product is CASSPEYNYGYTF.

This clone was counted only a few times. The genes are TRBV25-1 and TRBJ2-7; TRBD1 agrees at 9 bases. This CDR3 is built from 15 residues. Germline V lookup: CDR1 MGHDK, CDR2 SYGVNS. The ends lost 3 bases at V and 6 bases at J; junction bases unmatched: 9. DNA of the CDR3: TGTGCCAGCAGTGACTGGGGGACAGGGTCTGTCGAGCAGTACTTC. It codes for CASSDWGTGSVEQYF.

This clone turned up a few times. The V gene is TRBV28, the J gene TRBJ1-5; no clear D gene. Trimming cost V 3 bases and J 7 bases, with 7 bases left between them. This CDR3 spans 12 amino acids. Germline lookup yields CDR1 MDHEN and CDR2 SYDVKM. The CDR3 protein is CASSFQYQPQHF. The CDR3 nucleotides are TGTGCCAGCAGTTTCCAATACCAGCCCCAGCATTTT.

V is TRBV19 and J is TRBJ2-7, with 9 positions matching TRBD1. Germline CDR1 is LNHDA and CDR2 is SQIVND (reference sequence). Trimming at V came to 6 bases and at J to 4 bases, leaving 10 bases not matched to a gene. This CDR3 contains 15 residues. This CDR3 reads CASSLGTGRGYEQYF. The CDR3 coding sequence is TGTGCCAGTAGCCTGGGGACAGGGAGAGGGTACGAGCAGTACTTC.

A few counts support this clone. Other nucleotide sequences in the sample specify the same CDR3. This chain uses TRBV5-1 with TRBJ2-2; 9 positions match TRBD1. Per germline, CDR1 SGHRS and CDR2 YFSETQ. With V trimmed by 7 bases and J by 4 bases, 5 bases remained unmatched. The length of the CDR3 is 14 residues. CDR3 sequence reads: CASSRDRATGELFF. CDR3 coding DNA: TGCGCCAGCTCCCGGGACAGGGCCACCGGGGAGCTGTTTTTT.

About this clone itself: At one end the junction does not follow the germline gene, possibly because of a read error. This chain joins TRBV27 and TRBJ1-6; D is ambiguous. The CDR3 contains 14 residues. From germline, CDR1 is MNHEY and CDR2 SMNVEV (reference sequence). DNA for the CDR3: TGTGCCAGCAGTTTCCGAGGATCCAGAGGAGGCCTCCATTTT. Its protein is CASSFRGSRGGLHF.

This chain links TRBV7-8 with TRBJ2-7, with D uncertain. This CDR3 has 15 amino acids. Germline-derived CDR1 and CDR2 are SGHVS and FQNEAQ. V was pared by 1 base and J by 0 bases, with 10 bases between. CDR3 in amino acids: CASSLGPGLSYEQYF. CDR3 sequence (DNA): TGTGCCAGCAGCTTAGGCCCGGGTCTCTCCTACGAGCAGTACTTC.

The sample holds a few counts of this clone. V gene TRBV27 combines with J gene TRBJ1-1; 10 bases align to TRBD1. CDR1 and CDR2 from the germline V gene are MNHEY and SMNVEV (reference sequence). This CDR3 comprises 13 residues. J was trimmed by 8 bases and V by 3 bases; bases with no gene match: 3. The CDR3 region has the DNA TGTGCCAGCAGTTTCCGGGACAGGGGCGAAGCTTTCTTT. As protein: CASSFRDRGEAFF.

The chain is built from TRBV14 and TRBJ1-1; D call uncertain. CDR3 length equals 13 residues. Germline lookup yields CDR1 SGHDN and CDR2 FVKESK. V lost 6 bases and J 4 bases, leaving 12 bases between the germline ends. The CDR3 coding sequence is TGTGCCAGCAGTCGCTCATATTCCACTGAAGCTTTCTTT. Its protein is CASSRSYSTEAFF.

This clone was seen at least ten times. Other nucleotide sequences from this sample produce the same CDR3. The rearrangement uses TRBV5-1 and TRBJ2-6; D call uncertain. V dropped 6 bases and J dropped 1 base, with 8 bases sitting between them. CDR1 is SGHRS, CDR2 YFSETQ, per germline. This CDR3 region has 14 residues. The CDR3 DNA follows: TGCGCCAGCACTCAAGGGTCTGGGGCCAACGTCCTGACTTTC. This codes for CASTQGSGANVLTF.

This clone appeared a few times. DNA for the CDR3: TGTGCCACCCTGGGACAGTTCAATTCACCCCTCCACTTT. Protein: CATLGQFNSPLHF. This chain links TRBV6-5 with TRBJ1-6; 7 bases match TRBD1. This CDR3 region has 13 residues. With 10 bases clipped from V and 7 bases from J, the junction kept 7 bases outside the gene matches. CDR1 and CDR2 from the germline V gene are MNHEY and SVGAGI.

Many counts were recorded for this clone. J is TRBJ2-1 and V is TRBV9; 7 bases map to TRBD1. V lost 0 bases to trimming and J lost 5 bases; unmatched junction nucleotides: 8. The CDR3 has 16 amino acids. Germline-derived CDR1 and CDR2 are SGDLS and YYNGEE. This CDR3 reads CASSVGIADRNNEQFF. Written as DNA, the CDR3 is TGTGCCAGCAGCGTAGGAATTGCGGACAGGAACAATGAGCAGTTCTTC. The complete variable domain, with remaining parts taken from reference TRBV9 and TRBJ2-1, reads DSGVTQTPKHLITATGQRVTLRCSPRSGDLSVYWYQQSLDQGLQFLIQYYNGEERAKGNILERFSAQQFPDLHSELNLSSLELGDSALYFCASSVGIADRNNEQFFGPGTRLTVL.

A few counts support this clone. V gene TRBV28 combines with J gene TRBJ2-7, with TRBD2 as a possible D gene (6 bases). Germline V lookup: CDR1 MDHEN, CDR2 SYDVKM. V lost 3 bases and J lost 9, with 15 bases in between. The CDR3 has 13 amino acids. Here the CDR3 reads CASSLRGIGRQYF. The DNA of the CDR3 is TGTGCCAGCAGTTTGCGGGGAATCGGTCGGCAGTACTTC.

This clone has a handful of counts. The CDR3: CASSSQGQAQPQHF. CDR3 DNA: TGTGCCAGCAGCTCTCAGGGGCAGGCTCAGCCCCAGCATTTT. The chain combines TRBV7-9 with TRBJ1-5; maybe TRBD1 (6 bases). This CDR3 has 14 residues. Trimming pared 4 bases from V and 6 bases from J, leaving 13 bases between. From germline, CDR1 is SEHNR and CDR2 FQNEAQ (reference sequence). The entire variable domain, with the rest obtained from reference TRBV7-9 and TRBJ1-5, is as follows: DTGVSQNPRHKITKRGQNVTFRCDPISEHNRLYWYRQTLGQGPEFLTYFQNEAQLEKSRLLSDRFSAERPKGSFSTLEIQRTEQGDSAMYLCASSSQGQAQPQHFGDGTRLSIL.

The rearrangement links TRBV28 to TRBJ2-6; tentatively, D is TRBD2 (6 bases). Germline V gives CDR1 MDHEN, CDR2 SYDVKM. The CDR3 length is 14 residues. Trimming removed 5 bases at V and 8 bases at J, with 13 bases between. The CDR3 DNA reads as TGTGCCAGCAGTGGGGTTGGAGGGACCAACGTCCTGACTTTC. Its translation is CASSGVGGTNVLTF. Together with reference TRBV28 and TRBJ2-6, the CDR3 gives the full variable domain: DVKVTQSSRYLVKRTGEKVFLECVQDMDHENMFWYRQDPGLGLRLIYFSYDVKMKEKGDIPEGYSVSREKKERFSLILESASTNQTSMYLCASSGVGGTNVLTFGAGSRLTVL.